This passage covers 24 T cell receptor beta chains from one sample sequenced in a study of cytomegalovirus exposure and HLA in healthy donors. PCR employed 60 Vbeta and 13 Jbeta primers. Only in-frame clones appear in the TCRdb table, and some are missing; sequencing was by immunoSEQ multiplex PCR. The sample yields roughly 35,000 clones, of which the top ten take up 1.5% to 2%. Input material: PBMCs. All receptors come from a woman between 40 and 55 years old in good health and CMV-seropositive.

V is TRBV27 and J is TRBJ2-1; TRBD1 agrees at 9 bases. Germline CDR1 is MNHEY and CDR2 is SMNVEV (reference sequence). CDR3 length equals 16 residues. V gave up 6 bases and J gave up 7 bases; unmatched junction bases: 13. CDR3 residues: CASSQIGGTGPNEQFF. CDR3 nucleotide sequence: TGTGCCAGCAGCCAAATCGGAGGGACAGGGCCGAATGAGCAGTTCTTC.

The V and J genes are TRBV7-3 and TRBJ2-3; 9 bases fit TRBD1. The germline gives CDR1 SGHTA, CDR2 FQGTGA. This CDR3 region has 18 residues. With V trimmed by 5 bases and J by 1 base, 13 bases remained unmatched. The CDR3 bases are TGTGCCAGCAGCCCGGGACAGGGAGGGAGTGGGCGCACAGATACGCAGTATTTT. Translated, it gives CASSPGQGGSGRTDTQYF. Based on the CDR3 plus reference TRBV7-3 and TRBJ2-3, the full variable domain is GAGVSQTPSNKVTEKGKYVELRCDPISGHTALYWYRQSLGQGPEFLIYFQGTGAADDSGLPNDRFFAVRPEGSVSTLKIQRTERGDSAVYLCASSPGQGGSGRTDTQYFGPGTRLTVL.

The chain is built from TRBV5-1 and TRBJ2-3, with TRBD2 matching over 7 bases. V was clipped by 0 bases and J by 2 bases; unmatched bases: 6. The CDR3 covers 16 residues. CDR1 and CDR2 from the germline V gene are SGHRS and YFSETQ. The CDR3 nucleotides are TGCGCCAGCAGCTTGGGTGCTAGCGGCTACACAGATACGCAGTATTTT. Its translation is CASSLGASGYTDTQYF.

The rearrangement links TRBV4-1 to TRBJ2-5; 12 bases fit TRBD2. The J call may be wrong; the DNA end is better matched by TRBJ2-7. Germline V CDR1 and CDR2: MGHRA, YSYEKL. This CDR3 region has 16 residues. The CDR3 bases are TGCGCCAGCAGCCAACTACTAGCGGGGGGAACCTACGAGCAGTACTTC. Translation gives CASSQLLAGGTYEQYF.

The chain is built from TRBV5-4 and TRBJ2-5; 8 nucleotides align to TRBD2. J was trimmed by 5 bases and V by 3 bases; bases with no gene match: 6. The CDR3 loop spans 14 amino acids. CDR1 and CDR2 (germline): SGHNT, YYREEE (reference sequence). The CDR3 here is CASSYGLAQETQYF. The CDR3, as DNA: TGTGCCAGCAGCTACGGACTAGCCCAGGAGACCCAGTACTTC.

J is TRBJ1-4 and V is TRBV6-4; 7 bases fit TRBD1. Looked up from germline, CDR1 is MRHNA and CDR2 is SNTAGT. CDR3 length: 17 residues. The J segment lost 0 bases and the V segment lost 8 bases, leaving 12 bases of the junction unmatched. DNA for the CDR3: TGTGCCAGCTTTTGGGCAGGGGGGAAGGCAACTAATGAAAAACTGTTTTTT. Translated, it gives CASFWAGGKATNEKLFF.

V gene TRBV19 combines with J gene TRBJ2-7; TRBD1 matches at 8 bases. V dropped 6 bases and J dropped 0; count of bases not matched to a gene: 7. Germline CDR1 is LNHDA and CDR2 is SQIVND (reference sequence). The CDR3 runs 15 residues. CDR3 sequence: CASSPGTGSSYEQYF. CDR3 sequence (DNA): TGTGCCAGTAGCCCCGGGACAGGTTCCTCCTACGAGCAGTACTTC.

The chain uses TRBV4-1 and TRBJ2-3; no definite D call. V was shortened by 2 bases and J by 5 bases, with 11 bases between the two germline ends. The CDR3 length is 14 residues. From germline, CDR1 is MGHRA and CDR2 YSYEKL. CDR3 amino acids: CASSQRQAGDTQYF. As DNA, the CDR3 is TGCGCCAGCAGCCAACGCCAGGCAGGAGATACGCAGTATTTT.

The CDR3 DNA reads TGTGCCAGCAGTCCACTGACAGGGGGCGATGGGAGTCAGCCCCAGCATTTT. As protein: CASSPLTGGDGSQPQHF. V usage is TRBV28 and J usage is TRBJ1-5; TRBD1 aligns across 10 bases. Germline assignment: CDR1 MDHEN and CDR2 SYDVKM. The CDR3 covers 17 residues. The ends lost 5 bases at V and 6 bases at J; junction bases unmatched: 13.

The chain joins TRBV10-3 to TRBJ2-5; unclear D gene. CDR1 and CDR2 (germline): ENHRY, SYGVKD. The CDR3 runs 13 residues. V was trimmed by 4 bases and J by 5 bases, leaving 11 bases between them. The DNA for the CDR3 is TGTGCCATCAGTGTCAAACTCCTGGAGACCCAGTACTTC. Its translation is CAISVKLLETQYF.

The rearrangement joins TRBV5-8 to TRBJ1-5; unclear D gene. V lost 0 bases and J 10 bases, leaving 17 bases between the germline ends. The length of the CDR3 is 15 residues. The V gene's germline CDR1 is SGHTS and CDR2 YDEGEE. The CDR3 coding sequence is TGTGCCAGCAGCTTGGGGGCAGCTCGTCATGTTCCCCAGCATTTT. Protein product: CASSLGAARHVPQHF.

This clone ranks as medium-sized (0.01 to 0.1%) in terms of frequency. V and J are TRBV6-6 and TRBJ2-7; 7 bases are shared with TRBD2. This CDR3 has 15 amino acids. Trimming removed 5 bases from V and 5 bases from J; junction bases left unmatched: 12. Germline CDR1 MNHNY, CDR2 SVGAGI (reference sequence). CDR3 loop: CASSAPGRLADEQYF. CDR3 nucleotide sequence: TGTGCCAGCAGTGCCCCCGGACGGCTAGCGGACGAGCAGTACTTC.

By frequency, this clone is medium-sized (0.01 to 0.1%). V usage is TRBV7-6 and J usage is TRBJ2-1, with 8 bases that match TRBD2. With 1 base clipped from V and 3 bases from J, the junction kept 5 bases outside the gene matches. This CDR3 region has 16 residues. Germline lookup yields CDR1 SGHVS and CDR2 FNYEAQ. The CDR3 loop reads CASSLEASGFYNEQFF. The CDR3 DNA is TGTGCCAGCAGCTTAGAGGCTAGCGGGTTCTACAATGAGCAGTTCTTC.

This rearrangement joins TRBV28 to TRBJ1-1; D gene ambiguous. CDR1 and CDR2 from the germline V gene are MDHEN and SYDVKM. V dropped 3 bases and J dropped 4 bases, with 9 bases sitting between them. The CDR3 runs to 13 residues. Written as DNA, the CDR3 is TGTGCCAGCAGTTTTGGTAGCGGCACTGAAGCTTTCTTT. Translated: CASSFGSGTEAFF.

The chain recombines TRBV29-1 with TRBJ1-2; TRBD1 aligns across 8 bases. Germline trimming cut 0 bases from V and 4 bases from J; bases unmatched to any gene: 4. Germline CDR1 is SQVTM and CDR2 is ANQGSEA. The CDR3 runs to 14 residues. The CDR3 DNA sequence: TGCAGCGTTGAAGAAGCGGGACAGGTCTATGGCTACACCTTC. The encoded protein is CSVEEAGQVYGYTF.

The rearrangement joins TRBV7-2 to TRBJ1-5; 10 nucleotides align to TRBD1. The ends lost 8 bases at V and 3 bases at J; junction bases unmatched: 10. The CDR3 runs 16 residues. CDR1 SGHTA and CDR2 FQGNSA come from the germline V gene. The CDR3 protein is CASGTGASKTNQPQHF. The CDR3 DNA sequence: TGTGCCAGCGGGACAGGGGCGTCCAAGACCAATCAGCCCCAGCATTTT.

The J gene is TRBJ2-2, the V gene TRBV11-3; 9 nucleotides align to TRBD2. V lost 6 bases to trimming and J lost 2 bases; unmatched junction nucleotides: 7. The V gene's germline CDR1 is SGHNT and CDR2 YENEEA. This CDR3 has 16 amino acids. This chain's CDR3 is CASSTSGTSNTGELFF. The CDR3 nucleotides are TGTGCCAGCAGTACATCGGGGACTAGCAACACCGGGGAGCTGTTTTTT.

The chain has TRBV4-2 and TRBJ2-7; maybe TRBD1 (6 bases). Per germline, CDR1 LGHNA and CDR2 YNFKEQ. This CDR3 has 15 amino acids. V gave up 0 bases and J gave up 7 bases, with 16 bases separating them. The CDR3 spells CASSQDQGSDEEQYF. CDR3 sequence (DNA): TGTGCCAGCAGCCAAGATCAGGGGAGCGACGAGGAGCAGTACTTC.

V usage is TRBV5-6 and J usage is TRBJ2-2; possibly TRBD1 for D (6 bases). Trimming removed 1 base from V and 0 bases from J, with 13 bases in between. This CDR3 is 17 amino acids long. Germline lookup yields CDR1 SGHDT and CDR2 YYEEEE. Here the CDR3 reads CASSLTGPYSNTGELFF. In DNA form, the CDR3 reads TGTGCCAGCAGCTTGACAGGGCCGTACTCGAACACCGGGGAGCTGTTTTTT.

CDR3 coding DNA: TGTGCCAGCAGCTCGGACATGTTGAATGAGCAGTTCTTC. This gives the protein CASSSDMLNEQFF. The V gene is TRBV7-6, the J gene TRBJ2-1, with D possibly matching TRBD1 (5 bases). The CDR3 has 13 residues. Germline CDR1 and CDR2: SGHVS and FNYEAQ. V lost 4 bases, J lost 7 bases, and 11 bases lay in between.

The V gene is TRBV5-4, the J gene TRBJ2-7; tentative D call: TRBD1 (5 bases). V was pared by 3 bases and J by 3 bases, with 10 bases between. Germline V gene lookup returns CDR1 SGHNT and CDR2 YYREEE (reference sequence). The CDR3 has 13 amino acids. The CDR3 here is CASSSVDSYEQYF. CDR3 nucleotide sequence: TGTGCCAGCAGCTCAGTAGACAGCTACGAGCAGTACTTC.

This chain uses TRBV9 with TRBJ1-3; D is unclear. The germline V and J ends were trimmed by 2 bases and 0 bases, with 6 bases remaining between them. In germline, CDR1 is SGDLS, CDR2 YYNGEE. This CDR3 spans 14 amino acids. In DNA form, the CDR3 reads TGTGCCAGCAGCGTGGGCAGCTCTGGAAACACCATATATTTT. This gives the protein CASSVGSSGNTIYF.

CDR3 DNA sequence: TGTGCCAGCAGTTTAAGTGCGGGGGGCTACGAGCAGTACTTC. Amino acid sequence: CASSLSAGGYEQYF. The genes are TRBV27 and TRBJ2-7, with 8 bases identical to TRBD2. J was trimmed by 3 bases and V by 2 bases; bases with no gene match: 3. Germline V gene data show CDR1 as MNHEY and CDR2 as SMNVEV (reference sequence). The CDR3 length is 14 residues.

The CDR3 protein is CAWNAERTSTDTQYF. In DNA, the CDR3 is TGTGCCTGGAATGCGGAGCGGACTAGCACAGATACGCAGTATTTT. This sequence joins TRBV30 and TRBJ2-3, with D perhaps TRBD2 (5 bases). The CDR3 length is 15 residues. V dropped 4 bases and J dropped 0 bases, with 14 bases sitting between them. Germline V lookup: CDR1 GTSNPN, CDR2 SVGIG (reference sequence).